These T cell receptor beta chains were read from a single sample in a study of blood T cell repertoires in COVID-19. Profiling relied on immunoSEQ multiplex PCR, and the TCRdb table lists in-frame clones only, not all of them. This sample carries approximately 80,000 clones, 78% of them seen once, and the ten largest clones take 15%. Sequenced input: peripheral blood. The receptor set was obtained from a human donor in a cohort sampled during active COVID-19. Each CDR3 is given with its conserved first and last residue. The D gene is left open where the match is weak. Clone size appears in some rows only: once, few, many, or a class for an expanded clone.

D	size	V	J	DNA	CDR3
.	.	TRBV15	TRBJ1-2	TGTGCCACCAGCAGAGAGATCAGGGGTGGCTACACCTTC	CATSREIRGGYTF
.	.	TRBV15	TRBJ2-6	TGTGCCACCAGCGAGGGGGGGGCCTCTGGGGCCAACGTCCTGACTTTC	CATSEGGASGANVLTF
TRBD1	.	TRBV9	TRBJ1-2	TGTGCCAGCAGCGGGACAGGGATATACTATGGCTACACCTTC	CASSGTGIYYGYTF
.	few	TRBV5-1	TRBJ1-1	TGCGCCAGCAGCCCCACGGGAAAGACTGAAGCTTTCTTT	CASSPTGKTEAFF
TRBD2	.	TRBV19	TRBJ2-2	TGTGCCAGTAGTCCCCGGGGGGGGAGGATCGGGGAGCTGTTTTTT	CASSPRGGRIGELFF
.	few	TRBV21-1	TRBJ1-6	TGTGCCAGCAGCAAAGGAGGGACAGGGCTGGCACCCCTCCACTTT	CASSKGGTGLAPLHF
.	.	TRBV19	TRBJ1-2	TGTGCCAGTAGTATGGTGCCAGATGGCTACACCTTC	CASSMVPDGYTF
.	.	TRBV5-6	TRBJ2-1	TGTGCCAGCAGCTTCGGACAGAGCTCCTACAATGAGCAGTTCTTC	CASSFGQSSYNEQFF
TRBD1	.	TRBV15	TRBJ1-4	TGTGCCACCAGCACACTTGGGGTGGTCGGGACAGGGGGCGCGGGTAATGAAAAACTGTTTTTT	CATSTLGVVGTGGAGNEKLFF
TRBD2	once	TRBV5-1	TRBJ2-6	TGCGCCAGCAGCTTGACTCGAGGGAGGGTTGGGGCCAACGTCCTGACTTTC	CASSLTRGRVGANVLTF